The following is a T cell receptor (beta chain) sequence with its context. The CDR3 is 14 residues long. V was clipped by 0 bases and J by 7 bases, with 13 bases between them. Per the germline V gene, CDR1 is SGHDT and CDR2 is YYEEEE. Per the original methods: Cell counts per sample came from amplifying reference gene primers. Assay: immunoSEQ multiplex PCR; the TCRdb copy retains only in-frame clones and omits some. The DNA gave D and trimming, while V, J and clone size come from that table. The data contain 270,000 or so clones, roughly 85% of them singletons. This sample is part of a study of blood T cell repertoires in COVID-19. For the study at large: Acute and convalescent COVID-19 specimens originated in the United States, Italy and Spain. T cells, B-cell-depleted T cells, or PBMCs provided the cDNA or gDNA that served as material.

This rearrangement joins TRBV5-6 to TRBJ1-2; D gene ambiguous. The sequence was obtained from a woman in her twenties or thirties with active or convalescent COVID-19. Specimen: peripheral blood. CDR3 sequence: CASSLDMTGGGYTF. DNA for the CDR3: TGTGCCAGCAGCTTGGATATGACCGGCGGTGGCTACACCTTC.